This T cell receptor (beta chain) stems from a study of blood T cell repertoires in COVID-19. Overall study: Researchers got acute and convalescent COVID-19 samples from the United States, Italy and Spain. PBMCs, B-cell-depleted T cells, or T cells provided the cDNA or gDNA that made up the material.

The CDR3 spans 14 residues. Germline V gene sequence: CDR1 MNHEY, CDR2 SVGAGI. Losses at the gene ends were 8 bases for V and 8 bases for J; bases not matched to a gene: 14. In the original analysis: Nucleated cell counts were estimated from reference gene primer amplification. Assay used: immunoSEQ multiplex PCR; TCRdb lists only in-frame clones, some missing. The V and J calls and the clone size are those of that table, but D and trimming were determined from the DNA. The sample has 70,000 or so clones; 82% are singletons. The TCR sequence derives from a human donor in a cohort sampled during active COVID-19. V usage is TRBV6-5 and J usage is TRBJ1-2, with 7 bases identical to TRBD1. The sequencing sample was made of peripheral blood. The CDR3: CASRGGETGRGYTF. The CDR3 nucleotides are TGTGCCAGCCGGGGGGGGGAGACAGGGCGCGGCTACACCTTC.